Listed below are T cell receptor beta chains from one sample, sequenced in a study of blood T cell repertoires in COVID-19. Sequencing used immunoSEQ multiplex PCR; TCRdb keeps in-frame clones, though not all of them. The sample lists some 30,000 clones; about 85% were seen once. The sample comprised peripheral blood. These receptors all stem from a woman in her sixties or seventies with active COVID-19. The CDR3 runs from the conserved cysteine through the conserved F or W. A D gene is named only where the DNA matches it firmly. Clone size is given for some rows only: seen once, a few or many times, or a class if the clone is expanded.

.	TRBJ1-5	TRBV2	TRBD1	CASSDWGTGALGQPQHF	TGTGCCAGCAGTGATTGGGGGACAGGTGCCTTAGGGCAGCCCCAGCATTTT
once	TRBJ2-2	TRBV7-9	.	CASSLGTLNTGELFF	TGTGCCAGCAGCTTGGGGACACTTAACACCGGGGAGCTGTTTTTT
.	TRBJ2-7	TRBV7-9	.	CASSLGVGGRGEQYF	TGTGCCAGCAGCTTAGGAGTGGGGGGGCGAGGCGAGCAGTACTTC
.	TRBJ2-3	TRBV29-1	TRBD2	CSVRGPSAGRADTQYF	TGCAGCGTAAGGGGCCCTTCGGCGGGGAGGGCAGATACGCAGTATTTT
.	TRBJ2-5	TRBV3-1/TRBV3-2	TRBD2	CASSQVPSGRGETQYF	TGTGCCAGCAGCCAAGTCCCTAGCGGGAGGGGAGAGACCCAGTACTTC
.	TRBJ1-6	TRBV5-1	.	CASSLAQGSPLHF	TGCGCCAGCAGCTTGGCCCAGGGTTCACCCCTCCACTTT
.	TRBJ1-5	TRBV11-2	.	CASSLDLKQPQHF	TGTGCCAGCAGCTTAGATCTAAAGCAGCCCCAGCATTTT
few	TRBJ2-7	TRBV5-8	.	CASSLDFSYEQYF	TGTGCCAGCAGCTTGGACTTCTCCTACGAGCAGTACTTC
.	TRBJ2-2	TRBV3-1/TRBV3-2	.	CASSPSTGELFF	TGTGCCAGCAGCCCTAGCACCGGGGAGCTGTTTTTT
.	TRBJ1-2	TRBV6-1	.	CASSEALPKTGYGYTF	TGTGCCAGCAGTGAAGCGCTTCCAAAGACAGGCTATGGCTACACCTTC
.	TRBJ1-2	TRBV11-2	.	CASSLPSGYGYTF	TGTGCCAGCAGCTTGCCTAGCGGCTATGGCTACACCTTC
.	TRBJ2-2	TRBV2	TRBD2	CASRLAGGPGNTGELFF	TGTGCCAGCCGTCTAGCGGGGGGGCCGGGGAACACCGGGGAGCTGTTTTTT
.	TRBJ2-2	TRBV9	TRBD1	CASSARDRPNTGELFF	TGTGCCAGCAGCGCCCGGGACAGGCCCAACACCGGGGAGCTGTTTTTT
.	TRBJ2-7	TRBV7-8	.	CASSYQGEQYF	TGTGCCAGCAGCTATCAGGGTGAGCAGTACTTC
.	TRBJ2-2	TRBV30	.	CAWRSQGSGPGGELFF	TGTGCCTGGAGAAGTCAGGGTAGCGGCCCGGGCGGGGAGCTGTTTTTT
once	TRBJ1-6	TRBV5-1	TRBD1	CASSPGVGQGNSPLHF	TGCGCCAGCAGCCCCGGCGTGGGACAGGGTAATTCACCCCTCCACTTT
.	TRBJ2-3	TRBV19	.	CASSTHRADTQYF	TGTGCCAGTAGTACACACAGGGCAGATACGCAGTATTTT
.	TRBJ1-1	TRBV10-3	.	CAISSERNTEAFF	TGTGCCATCAGCTCGGAGAGGAACACTGAAGCTTTCTTT
.	TRBJ2-5	TRBV18	TRBD1	CASSPGTGYQETQYF	TGTGCCAGCTCACCCGGGACAGGCTACCAAGAGACCCAGTACTTC
.	TRBJ2-3	TRBV24-1	TRBD2	CATSDPLAGATDTQYF	TGTGCCACCAGTGATCCCTTAGCGGGAGCGACAGATACGCAGTATTTT
few	TRBJ1-2	TRBV15	TRBD1	CATSTDRAGYTF	TGTGCCACCAGCACGGACAGGGCGGGCTACACCTTC
.	TRBJ2-2	TRBV7-6	TRBD1	CASNGQGRNTGELFF	TGTGCCAGCAACGGACAGGGGAGGAACACCGGGGAGCTGTTTTTT
few	TRBJ1-1	TRBV5-3	.	CARSPGGGADTEAFF	TGTGCCAGAAGCCCGGGGGGGGGGGCTGACACTGAAGCTTTCTTT
.	TRBJ2-5	TRBV14	.	CASSQDLWQTQYF	TGTGCCAGCAGCCAAGATCTTTGGCAGACCCAGTACTTC
.	TRBJ2-2	TRBV6-6	TRBD2	CASSSPKRGYTGELFF	TGTGCCAGCAGTTCCCCCAAGCGGGGGTACACCGGGGAGCTGTTTTTT
few	TRBJ2-1	TRBV5-5	.	CASSLTPPMRDEQFF	TGTGCCAGCAGCTTGACTCCTCCTATGAGGGATGAGCAGTTCTTC
.	TRBJ2-1	TRBV20-1	TRBD1	CSASSGTGGSNEQFF	TGCAGTGCTAGTTCCGGGACAGGGGGGTCCAATGAGCAGTTCTTC
.	TRBJ1-2	TRBV4-2	TRBD1	CASSQDETGVGYTF	TGTGCCAGCAGCCAAGATGAGACAGGGGTCGGCTACACCTTC
.	TRBJ2-7	TRBV27	.	CASRPLLLGAPYEQYF	TGTGCCAGCAGACCCCTTTTGTTGGGGGCCCCCTACGAGCAGTACTTC
.	TRBJ2-3	TRBV24-1	TRBD1	CATSDRRQGGDTQYF	TGTGCCACCAGTGATCGGCGACAGGGCGGAGATACGCAGTATTTT
.	TRBJ2-1	TRBV28	.	CASNTNNEQFF	TGTGCCAGCAACACGAACAATGAGCAGTTCTTC
medium-sized	TRBJ2-2	TRBV6-5	TRBD2	CASSSGGDNTGELFF	TGTGCCAGCAGTAGCGGGGGAGATAACACCGGGGAGCTGTTTTTT
.	TRBJ1-1	TRBV5-1	.	CASKNDSMNTEAFF	TGCGCCAGCAAAAACGACAGCATGAACACTGAAGCTTTCTTT
.	TRBJ2-2	TRBV20-1	.	CSASPGSNTGELFF	TGCAGTGCTAGTCCAGGATCTAACACCGGGGAGCTGTTTTTT
.	TRBJ1-6	TRBV27	.	CASSLDRVSPLHF	TGTGCCAGCAGTTTGGACAGAGTTTCACCCCTCCACTTT
.	TRBJ1-4	TRBV10-3	.	CAISPGDSEKLFF	TGTGCCATCAGTCCGGGGGATTCCGAAAAACTGTTTTTT